A selection of T cell receptor beta chains follows, all from one sample in a study of OX40 agonist ivuxolimab in advanced cancers. Assay: immunoSEQ multiplex PCR; the TCRdb copy retains only in-frame clones and omits some. The sample has around 100,000 clones; around 94% are singletons. The material was CD4+ or CD8+ T cells sorted from blood, obtained in a trial of the OX40 agonist ivuxolimab. Every receptor here comes from an adult with an advanced solid tumor such as melanoma, head and neck, liver or kidney cancer. CDR3s leave out the opening cysteine and the closing phenylalanine or tryptophan. A D gene is named only where the DNA matches it firmly.

J | V | D | length | CDR3
TRBJ1-2 | TRBV6-1 | - | 12 | ASSADRRSYGYT
TRBJ1-6 | TRBV7-9 | TRBD1 | 13 | ASSLDRGWASPLH
TRBJ1-6 | TRBV4-2 | TRBD1 | 15 | ASSPKSGDRGRSPLH
TRBJ2-3 | TRBV7-3 | - | 12 | ASSPTRGTDTQY
TRBJ2-5 | TRBV9 | TRBD2 | 15 | ASSENIVAGGVSTQY
TRBJ2-3 | TRBV5-1 | TRBD2 | 13 | ASSPVLSGADTQY
TRBJ1-5 | TRBV4-3 | - | 11 | ASSQEIYQPQH
TRBJ1-4 | TRBV18 | - | 14 | ASSPPGTLANEKLF
TRBJ2-3 | TRBV2 | - | 12 | ASSEALLTDTQY
TRBJ1-1 | TRBV4-2 | - | 13 | ASSHSDPENTEAF
TRBJ2-7 | TRBV7-8 | - | 11 | ASSPTISYEQY
TRBJ2-1 | TRBV11-3 | - | 15 | ASSLDLRAGEDNEQF
TRBJ1-2 | TRBV7-9 | - | 13 | ASSALKQGVYGYT
TRBJ2-3 | TRBV27 | TRBD2 | 15 | ASRPRGGSGWGDTQY
TRBJ1-2 | TRBV2 | - | 9 | ASRYDGGYT
TRBJ1-5 | TRBV19 | TRBD1 | 16 | ASSKALTGWPGNQPQH
TRBJ1-5 | TRBV19 | - | 13 | ASSMFAGGNQPQH
TRBJ2-1 | TRBV4-2 | - | 11 | ASSQGIYNEQF
TRBJ2-3 | TRBV5-8 | - | 9 | ASTLADTQY
TRBJ2-2 | TRBV11-3 | - | 9 | ASSLAGELF
TRBJ1-5 | TRBV6-6 | TRBD1 | 12 | ASSYRDRDQPQH
TRBJ2-3 | TRBV7-9 | - | 14 | ASLLWGAGATDTQY
TRBJ1-4 | TRBV7-9 | - | 13 | ASSPPQGRNEKLF
TRBJ1-5 | TRBV6-6 | - | 9 | ASRDRWPQH
TRBJ1-2 | TRBV30 | - | 11 | AEFSGFGYGYT
TRBJ2-7 | TRBV6-5 | TRBD2 | 11 | ASRPSGTEEQY
TRBJ1-3 | TRBV27 | - | 13 | ASSFGRQAQDTIY